This T cell receptor beta chain was recorded in a study of cytotoxic CD8 clonotypes in ibrutinib-treated CLL. Study-wide context: Across the patients, about a dozen were relapsed/refractory, about 14 treatment-naive and 17 to 18 IGHV unmutated. Sample averages reached 250,000 or so productive templates and tens of thousands of productive rearrangements.

A 1 in 200,000 to 1 in 1 million T cell depth was the sequencing target. Clones were sequenced by immunoSEQ multiplex PCR, and TCRdb holds only the in-frame ones, with some missing. This table holds around 130,000 clones, approximately 81% found once. The CDR3 covers 13 residues. CDR1 ENHRY and CDR2 SYGVKD come from the germline V gene. V trimming: 6 bases; J trimming: 4 bases; junction bases outside the gene matches: 2. V usage is TRBV10-3 and J usage is TRBJ1-4; 7 bases align to TRBD1. The sequence was collected from a human donor with chronic lymphocytic leukemia. Here the sequenced sample was PBMCs, taken after 24 months of ibrutinib treatment. This chain's CDR3 is CAISGTDNEKLFF. The CDR3 nucleotides are TGTGCCATCAGCGGGACAGATAATGAAAAACTGTTTTTT.